In this sample, the clone carrying this T cell receptor (beta chain) turned up a few times. TCRdb reprocessed the RACE reads via MiXCR and lists one record per CDR3 protein. The sample yields roughly 200,000 distinct CDR3 sequences, approximately 20% seen once. This sample is part of a study of human T cells and chemical hapten exposure. This CDR3 is 17 amino acids long. V shed 1 base and J 2 bases; nucleotides not matched to a gene: 5. Germline V CDR1 and CDR2: LNHDA, SQIVND (reference sequence). As for time point: patch test 1, 2 weeks after DPC sensitization. As for treatment: therapeutic diphenylcyclopropenone sensitization with weekly scalp DPC.

The sequencing here drew on whole blood, taken in connection with sensitization to the hapten diphenylcyclopropenone (DPC). This receptor was taken from a woman aged 45-65 years with alopecia areata. Some clones in this sample may be carry-over from other donors' samples. The gene calls are TRBV19 and TRBJ2-1, with 10 bases fitting TRBD2. The CDR3 DNA reads as TGTGCCAGTAGTATAGCACTAGCGGGAACGGCCTACAATGAGCAGTTCTTC. It specifies CASSIALAGTAYNEQFF.